Sequencing of this T cell receptor (beta chain) was carried out in a study of OX40 agonist ivuxolimab in advanced cancers. Study-wide context: Dose-escalation patients were diagnosed with hepatocellular carcinoma, melanoma, renal cell cancer or head and neck cancer. One hepatocellular carcinoma and a couple of cutaneous melanoma patients partially responded. Study-wide results and caveats: Among the least clonally expanded were partial responders at 0.1-3.0 mg/kg.

Germline V gene lookup returns CDR1 KGHSH and CDR2 LQKENI. The CDR3 spans 15 residues. Trimming took 3 bases from V and 4 from J; bases not matched to a gene: 3. In this sample, this clone turned up a few times. What it binds is unknown. Profiling relied on immunoSEQ multiplex PCR, and the TCRdb table lists in-frame clones only, not all of them. The table records approximately 50,000 clones, roughly 90% of them present only once. The specimen comprised CD4+ or CD8+ T cells sorted from blood, sampled in a trial of the OX40 agonist ivuxolimab. The rearrangement links TRBV18 to TRBJ2-3, with 11 bases that match TRBD2. This receptor was taken from an adult with an advanced solid tumor such as melanoma, head and neck, liver or kidney cancer. The CDR3 bases are TGTGCCAGCTCACCGCCACTAGCGGGAGCAGATACGCAGTATTTT. Protein product: CASSPPLAGADTQYF.